This T cell receptor beta chain comes out of a study of cytomegalovirus exposure and HLA in healthy donors. A multiplex PCR was run with 60 Vbeta primers and 13 Jbeta primers. Repertoires were generated with immunoSEQ multiplex PCR, while TCRdb's copy carries only in-frame clones and drops some. The table includes around 150,000 clones, over 65% detected once. To note about this clone: The target antigen is unknown. This CDR3 is also generated by other DNA sequences in the sample.

Regarding the study as a whole: Further analysis, carried out later, found HLA-associated TCR beta chains more clonally expanded than equally common other chains.

Germline assignment: CDR1 SGHRS and CDR2 YFSETQ. V lost 3 bases, J lost 0 bases, and 5 bases stayed unmatched. The CDR3 contains 18 residues. Sequencing was performed on PBMCs. This sequence originates from a man aged 35 to 55 in good health and CMV-seropositive. J is TRBJ2-3 and V is TRBV5-1; 15 nucleotides agree with TRBD2. For the CDR3, the DNA is TGCGCCAGCAGCTCCGGACTAGCGGGGGGGGCTAGCACAGATACGCAGTATTTT. Amino acid sequence: CASSSGLAGGASTDTQYF.